This record looks at one T cell receptor beta chain sequence and its context. The target antigen is unknown. CDR3 size: 14 residues. Germline V CDR1 and CDR2: MNHEY, SVGAGI. This record comes from a study of CXCR3-negative and CXCR3-positive naive CD8 T cells. Looking at the study overall: Per-library TRB read counts averaged about 1.5 +/- 0.3 million, adding up to about 150 million in total.

The study made its TRB cDNA libraries by 5' RACE, adding UMI labels. TCRdb derives one entry per CDR3 protein from the 5' RACE reads, leaving out DNA. Seen in this sample are about 48,000 distinct CDR3 sequences; the ten most common clones hold about 15%. Regarding the study as a whole: Because surface CD5 did not distinguish the naive subsets, TCR strength was inferred from TRB CDR3 properties. Much lower diversity was found in memory CD8+ cells, while both naive subsets had comparably high diversity. Most assays were run on fresh PBMCs (CXCR3 expression partially decreased after cryopreservation).

This sequence was found in a human donor in good health. Some clones in this sample may be carry-over from other donors' samples. The sample was memory CD8+ T cells from blood. The chain has TRBV6-5 and TRBJ2-3; TCRdb designates TRBD1, a call that cannot be tested without DNA. The CDR3 spells CASNSGGPTDTQYF.